This TCR beta chain was identified in a study of siplizumab effects on memory and regulatory T cells (dated by TCRdb to between 2017 and 2020). The study in broad terms: The study examined how the anti-CD2 antibody siplizumab affects alloreactive T-cell subsets in allogeneic mixed lymphocyte reactions built from human PBMCs.

Library method: the immunoSEQ multiplex PCR assay. Each sample had 85,000 to 100,000 TCR templates assayed by the deep sequencing platform. Genomic DNA extracted from sorted T cells was used for TCRbeta CDR3 sequencing. On the study's bioinformatics: The R programming language was used for clonal analysis of TCRbeta CDR3 data. Alloreactive CD4+ and CD8+ clones were identified by comparing unstimulated samples to CFSE-low samples taken after the reaction. By matching sequences to the repertoires of sorted unstimulated Treg and non-Treg cells, each alloreactive CD4+ clone was assigned a regulatory or non-regulatory origin. The clones in this table, taken by TCRdb from immuneACCESS, are in-frame only. Not every clone is retained; where verified, under half of the shortfall comes from an unresolved V gene, and the cause of the rest is unknown. The V and J calls and the clone size are those of that table, but D and trimming were determined from the DNA. The sample profile shows about 50,000 clones; approximately 84% of them were found once. Less than 0.35% of the sample comes from the top ten.

Study-wide conclusions, independent of this receptor: Among mappable alloreactive CD4+ clones, the Treg-derived fraction averaged nearly 70% with siplizumab versus about 27% in control reactions. Roughly 80-95% of proliferating CD4+ or CD8+ clones could not be assigned a naive or memory phenotype. Unstimulated naive T cells appeared more diverse than memory T cells, and naive cells seemed to contribute substantially to the alloresponse. The suppressive function of proliferating Tregs from siplizumab cultures was not functionally confirmed. Because sequences below about 10^-5 frequency were poorly captured, only a minor fraction of alloreactive clones could be mapped to unstimulated subsets. The cumulative frequency of alloreactive sequences that could be traced back to unstimulated CD4+ memory T cells was significantly reduced by siplizumab.

Taken from cysteine to phenylalanine, the CDR3 has 15 residues. Only CDR3 DNA remains: 45 bases, in frame from the first base. Relative to germline, V is 7 bases shorter and J is 1 base shorter, with 18 bases between their ends. Taken from the germline V gene, the CDR1 and CDR2 loops are SQVTM and ANQGSEA. Additional sequencing covered unstimulated subsets from three donor pairs, namely CD8+ effector memory, CD4+ naive, CD8+ TEMRA, CD4+ memory and CD8+ naive. Sorted unstimulated T cells and proliferating T cells recovered from mixed lymphocyte reactions underwent TCRbeta CDR3 sequencing. Fresh whole blood from fewer than twelve HLA-typed healthy donors was used to isolate PBMCs. A remark on this clone: Its specific antigen is unknown. Per-nucleotide qualities are absent, and no much larger clonotype sits a single base away.

The V gene is TRBV29-1 and the J gene is TRBJ2-3; TRBD2 is a weak D gene call, 6 bases matching. This TCR derives from a human donor in good health. The sample was naive CD8+ T cells sorted from blood. Taken with the paper, the label for cell subset or site translates to: unstimulated naive T cells. The CDR3 loop reads CSAGVEGRGTDTQYF. The DNA sequence follows: TGCAGCGCGGGAGTGGAGGGCAGGGGCACAGATACGCAGTATTTT.